This TCR beta chain was sequenced during a study of T cell repertoires in cytomegalovirus infection. The study's findings and limits: It was HLA-C-restricted CMV-specific TCR beta clonotypes that dominated the response ex vivo.

TCRdb reprocessed the reads with MiXCR, giving one entry per CDR3 protein. Here the sample spans hundreds of thousands of distinct CDR3 sequences, approximately 30% being singletons. Germline V CDR1 and CDR2: LNHDA, SQIVND (reference sequence). The CDR3 sequence is 16 residues long. The V gene end was trimmed by 5 bases and the J gene end by 2 bases; junction bases not matched to a gene: 11. With respect to this clonotype: Its antigen remains unknown.

This clonotype was obtained from a human donor in good health (CMV status not recorded). Some clones in this sample may be carry-over from other donors' samples. V is TRBV19 and J is TRBJ1-1; TRBD1 agrees at 7 bases. Input material: PBMCs. The CDR3 protein is CASSSAGRDSNTEAFF. The DNA for the CDR3 is TGTGCCAGTAGTTCTGCCGGCCGGGACAGTAACACTGAAGCTTTCTTT. Combining the CDR3 with reference TRBV19 and TRBJ1-1 gives the whole variable domain DGGITQSPKYLFRKEGQNVTLSCEQNLNHDAMYWYRQDPGQGLRLIYYSQIVNDFQKGDIAEGYSVSREKKESFPLTVTSAQKNPTAFYLCASSSAGRDSNTEAFFGQGTRLTVV.